Below, one T cell receptor beta chain is given with its context. No antigen is known for it. Data came from immunoSEQ multiplex PCR; TCRdb stores just in-frame clones and leaves some out. This sample carries about 680,000 clones, roughly 90% of them seen once, and the ten largest clones take nearly 1.5%. With 5 bases clipped from V and 10 bases from J, the junction kept 4 bases outside the gene matches. The germline V gene encodes CDR1 GTSNPN and CDR2 SVGIG (reference sequence). The CDR3 is made up of 11 amino acids. This sample was taken from a study of Ad26.COV2.S vaccination and SARS-CoV-2 variants. Overall study results and limits: It is possible that the TCR breadth and depth analyses underestimated the total T cell responses. Reported findings describe substantial breadth in spike-specific CD8+ and CD4+ T cell responses following vaccination. Spike-specific TCR breadth in vaccine recipients exceeded that seen in placebo recipients.

As for treatment: approximately 18 received Ad26.COV2.S at low or high dose, single or two shots; about 5 received placebo; per-sample allocation not given. Sampling was performed 63 days after the first vaccine or placebo injection. Vaccination employed an Ad26 vector expressing the Wuhan-strain SARS-CoV-2 spike. This clonotype was obtained from a person aged 18-60 years who received the Ad26.COV2.S COVID-19 vaccine or a placebo. Sequencing was performed on peripheral blood, taken in a trial of Ad26.COV2.S vaccine versus placebo. The chain uses TRBV30 and TRBJ1-4; the match to TRBD1 covers 7 bases. The CDR3 DNA follows: TGTGCCTGGGACTCAGGGGGAAAACTGTTTTTT. Its protein product is CAWDSGGKLFF.